This T cell receptor beta chain was captured in a study of T cell responses to AZD1222 COVID-19 vaccine (dated by TCRdb to 2020 to 2023). Study-wide context: AZD1222 recipients whose second dose came at about 4 weeks and those whose second dose came at about 12 weeks were combined into one group, since spike-specific TCR depth and breadth did not differ between the two schedules. Enrollment into the trials was organized by age into subgroups of 18-55, 56-69 and 70-plus years, and those subgroups contained approximately 160, 26 and 62 TCR-sequenced participants, respectively. A total of under 250 trial participants underwent TCR sequencing, of whom 207 had received two doses of AZD1222 and some 25 had received two doses of the MenACWY control vaccine. Broader findings and caveats from the paper: Participants were mostly white British and included more females than males, and it was suggested by the authors that clonal diversity may have been underestimated. Nearly half of unique spike-specific TCRs reportedly recognized epitopes outside regions mutated in the B.1.351 and B.1.1.7 variants. Because no day 14 peak-response samples were available, the repertoires could be characterized only after the peak T cell response. After two AZD1222 doses, both the breadth and the depth of spike-specific TCRs were significantly higher than at day 0 and than in MenACWY recipients. In the small 56-69-year group, the increase in depth fell short of significance, most likely because of low power. The vaccine-associated CD4 TCRs covered the entire spike protein, and the dominant responses fell in regions 160-218 and 743-854. Only five or six AZD1222 recipients were SARS-CoV-2 seropositive at baseline, limiting conclusions about previously exposed vaccinees.

This sample's time point label indicates: baseline before first vaccination. Samples from vaccinated people were obtained from the UK trials COV001 and COV002, which included a single-blind randomized controlled phase 2/3 trial of AZD1222 (ChAdOx1 nCoV-19) in healthy adults. For TCRbeta chain sequencing, PBMC samples were collected from trial participants at day 0 and at day 28 after the second dose. The germline V gene supplies CDR1 SGHRS and CDR2 YFSETQ. V gives up 2 bases and J gives up 4 bases, and the segment between their germline ends measures 18 bases. The CDR3 measures 16 amino acids from cysteine to phenylalanine. The sequence is cut down to CDR3 DNA, 48 bases in frame from base 1. The CDR3 regions of human TCRbeta chains were analyzed by immunosequencing. For the original study's pipeline: TCRs in the repertoires were compared against a reference library of SARS-CoV-2-specific TCRs that had been generated with the MIRA antigen-specificity platform. Breadth meant the fraction of unique TCRs that were SARS-CoV-2-associated, whereas depth meant the fraction of total T cells that were SARS-CoV-2-associated. Each spike-specific TCR was assigned to its reactive spike region and to a CD4 or CD8 class using the MIRA data. Log10-transformed breadth and depth values were compared by one-way ANOVA with Sidak's multiple comparisons tests. As stored in TCRdb, this immuneACCESS dataset retains in-frame rearrangements with V and J assigned. A fraction of the clones does not appear; measured against another copy, unresolved V genes explain less than half of the discrepancy, and the remainder lacks a known reason. From that table come the V and J calls and clone size; the DNA was used to work out D and trimming. The sample table shows some 130,000 clones, and around 84% are seen once. 4.1% of the sample belongs to the ten largest clones.

This clone was counted once. The clone's antigen remains unknown. One base away there is no much larger clone; base qualities are not given. The specimen was peripheral blood, collected on day 0 of AZD1222 vaccination. The receptor comes from an adult in good health. Recombination connected TRBV5-1 to TRBJ1-2, with TRBD1 perhaps the D gene, on 5 matching bases. This receptor has the CDR3 CASSFTRQQEGYGYTF. At the DNA level, the sequence is TGCGCCAGCAGCTTTACCAGACAGCAGGAGGGCTATGGCTACACCTTC.